This T cell receptor (beta chain) was sequenced for a study of OX40 agonist ivuxolimab in advanced cancers. Points from the study as a whole: Low normalized T-cell clonal expansion also characterized some of the nonresponders.

TCRdb's table, derived via immunoSEQ multiplex PCR, lists solely in-frame clones and lacks some. The data show tens of thousands of clones, roughly 87% seen once. The length of the CDR3 is 14 residues. Germline assignment: CDR1 MNHEY and CDR2 SVGAGI. V lost 8 bases, J lost 11 bases, and 24 bases lay in between. On this clone itself: The antigen remains unidentified.

The sample consisted of CD4+ or CD8+ T cells sorted from blood, taken in a trial of the OX40 agonist ivuxolimab. The sequence was obtained from an adult with an advanced solid tumor such as melanoma, head and neck, liver or kidney cancer. V usage is TRBV6-5 and J usage is TRBJ1-1; D is unclear. The DNA for the CDR3 is TGTGCCAGCTTTTCGTTCATCCAGTCATTGCGGGCTTTCTTT. Translated, it gives CASFSFIQSLRAFF.